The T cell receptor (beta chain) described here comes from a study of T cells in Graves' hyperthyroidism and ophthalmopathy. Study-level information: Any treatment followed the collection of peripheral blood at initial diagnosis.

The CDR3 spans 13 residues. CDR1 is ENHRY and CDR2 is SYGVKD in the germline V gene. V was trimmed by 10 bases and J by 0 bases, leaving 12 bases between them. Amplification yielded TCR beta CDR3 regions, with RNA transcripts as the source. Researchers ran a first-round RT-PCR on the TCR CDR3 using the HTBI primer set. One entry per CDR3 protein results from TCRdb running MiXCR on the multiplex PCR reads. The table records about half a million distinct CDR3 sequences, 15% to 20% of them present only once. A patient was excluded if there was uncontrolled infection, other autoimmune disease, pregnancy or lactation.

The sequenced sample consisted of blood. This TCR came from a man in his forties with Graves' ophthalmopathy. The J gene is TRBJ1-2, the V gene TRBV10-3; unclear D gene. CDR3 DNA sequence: TGTGCCACCACCCCGGAGCCTAACTATGGCTACACCTTC. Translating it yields CATTPEPNYGYTF.